This is a list of T cell receptor beta chains from one sample in a study of OX40 agonist ivuxolimab in advanced cancers. Libraries were prepared by immunoSEQ multiplex PCR; TCRdb keeps only in-frame clonotypes and omits some of them. Among over 85,000 clones listed, 86% were seen once. Sequencing used CD4+ or CD8+ T cells sorted from blood, obtained in a trial of the OX40 agonist ivuxolimab. The receptors derive from an adult with an advanced solid tumor such as melanoma, head and neck, liver or kidney cancer. The conserved cysteine and the conserved F or W are not part of the CDR3 here. The D gene is left open where the match is weak. Where a row states a size, it is once, few, many or the class of an expanded clone; other rows omit it.

D gene	clone size	V gene	J gene	CDR3 protein
NA	NA	TRBV4-3	TRBJ2-7	ASSQERGYEQY
NA	NA	TRBV7-2	TRBJ2-1	ASSWGEYNEQF
TRBD1	NA	TRBV9	TRBJ2-1	ASSVRDRGRDEQF
TRBD1	NA	TRBV11-2	TRBJ2-1	ASSFRQGRDEQF
NA	many	TRBV6-4	TRBJ1-5	ASGTGGNQPQH
NA	NA	TRBV11-3	TRBJ2-5	ASSLARDQETQY
NA	NA	TRBV7-3	TRBJ2-1	ASKMSSGVGNEQF
TRBD1	NA	TRBV5-3	TRBJ2-2	ARSLWVTGAGELF
TRBD2	NA	TRBV2	TRBJ2-7	ASSRLAGRPYEQY
NA	NA	TRBV10-2	TRBJ1-5	ASSGGVSYSNQPQH
NA	NA	TRBV10-3	TRBJ1-1	AISEFTTGTEAF
NA	NA	TRBV9	TRBJ2-5	ASSVYRDGGETQY
TRBD1	NA	TRBV5-6	TRBJ1-3	ASSTRTGLGNTIY
NA	NA	TRBV5-1	TRBJ2-7	ASSLTSYEQY
NA	NA	TRBV9	TRBJ1-1	ASSVERGEAF
NA	NA	TRBV7-2	TRBJ2-1	ASSSLAVSSYNEQF
NA	NA	TRBV5-6	TRBJ2-1	ASSLAASYNEQF
TRBD1	NA	TRBV10-2	TRBJ2-7	ASWDREHEQY
NA	NA	TRBV6-5	TRBJ2-7	ASSYGWEQY
NA	NA	TRBV29-1	TRBJ1-5	SVGVGAGNQPQH
NA	NA	TRBV6-6	TRBJ2-6	ASSSSSGANVLT
NA	NA	TRBV19	TRBJ1-5	ASSKNPVANQPQH
NA	few	TRBV11-3	TRBJ1-2	ASSPDSTNLDGYT
TRBD1	NA	TRBV29-1	TRBJ2-2	SVDRGMTGELF
NA	NA	TRBV9	TRBJ1-5	ASSHGGGVDQPQH
NA	NA	TRBV10-3	TRBJ2-1	AISGSNNEQF
NA	NA	TRBV7-9	TRBJ1-3	ASSLGALSSGNTIY
NA	few	TRBV2	TRBJ2-7	ASSGYHEQY
TRBD1	NA	TRBV6-4	TRBJ1-2	ASSDTGTGGNYGYT
TRBD2	NA	TRBV4-2	TRBJ2-3	ASTRLAGGTTVDTQY
NA	NA	TRBV29-1	TRBJ1-1	SVAAHGRNTEAF
NA	NA	TRBV5-1	TRBJ1-1	ASSLVTDKNTEAF
NA	few	TRBV9	TRBJ1-1	ASSVLEGEAF
TRBD1	NA	TRBV5-1	TRBJ1-1	ASSLGQGQGPNTEAF
NA	NA	TRBV5-1	TRBJ2-7	ASILPPRKSYEQY
NA	NA	TRBV27	TRBJ2-7	ASSLMLGTSYGQY
TRBD1	NA	TRBV6-6	TRBJ1-4	ASYRQGLNEKLF
TRBD1	NA	TRBV6-1	TRBJ1-2	ASSEGDSFYGYT
NA	NA	TRBV30	TRBJ2-3	AYSGDTQY
TRBD1	NA	TRBV7-8	NA	ASSPTGTAGYEQY
NA	once	TRBV7-3	TRBJ2-5	ASSFTNTETQY
NA	NA	TRBV5-1	TRBJ1-1	ASSLEPGGDTEAF